The rows below give T cell receptor beta chains drawn from one sample of a study of T cells in narcolepsy. Sequenced by immunoSEQ multiplex PCR; TCRdb stores in-frame clones only, minus some. The sample has around 31,000 clones; over 80% are singletons. Sequencing was done on a sample of CD45RA- memory CD4+ T cells from PBMCs. The receptors come from a human donor with narcolepsy. Both conserved end residues are part of each CDR3. D genes are given only for firm matches. Rows may omit the clone size; those that give it use once, few, many or a size class.

TRBJ2-2 | TRBV7-9 | . | . | TGTGCCAGCAACTTAGGAGGGTACACCGGGGAGCTGTTTTTT | CASNLGGYTGELFF
TRBJ1-2 | TRBV19 | . | TRBD1 | TGTGCCAGTAGTATTGGGGGACAGGATGCCGCCCTTAACTATGGCTACACCTTC | CASSIGGQDAALNYGYTF
TRBJ2-2 | TRBV11-1 | . | TRBD1 | TGTGCCAGCAGCCGGGACAGGGCATTAACCGGGGAGCTGTTTTTT | CASSRDRALTGELFF
TRBJ1-2 | TRBV7-2 | . | . | TGTGCCAGCAGCCCGGATGCCAGGAACTATGGCTACACCTTC | CASSPDARNYGYTF
TRBJ2-2 | TRBV13 | . | TRBD1 | TGTGCCAGCAGCCCAGGACAGGGCTTGACCGGGGAGCTGTTTTTT | CASSPGQGLTGELFF
TRBJ2-7 | TRBV27 | once | TRBD1 | TGTGCCAGCAGTTCCGAGGGGACAGCGTCCTACGAGCAGTACTTC | CASSSEGTASYEQYF
TRBJ2-1 | TRBV30 | . | . | TGTGCCTGGATATCCGGGATCTGGGAACGTGAGCAGTTCTTC | CAWISGIWEREQFF
TRBJ2-3 | TRBV2 | . | . | TGTGCCAGCAGTGACTTAAGGCGGGCACCCACAGATACGCAGTATTTT | CASSDLRRAPTDTQYF
TRBJ2-5 | TRBV7-8 | . | TRBD2 | TGTGCCAGCAGCTCCCACCGACTAGCGGGGGGTCTTGAGACCCAGTACTTC | CASSSHRLAGGLETQYF
TRBJ2-1 | TRBV9 | . | . | TGTGCCAGCAGCGCACACGAGACCGGGACTTGGCAGTTCTTC | CASSAHETGTWQFF
TRBJ2-2 | TRBV10-1 | . | TRBD2 | TGCGCCAGCAGATCTAGCGGGGACACCGGGGAGCTGTTTTTT | CASRSSGDTGELFF
TRBJ1-3 | TRBV4-2 | . | . | TGTGCCAGCAGCCAACAAGGTCCCGGGCCGGGGGACTCTGGAAACACCATATATTTT | CASSQQGPGPGDSGNTIYF
TRBJ2-7 | TRBV5-1 | once | TRBD1 | TGCGCCAGTAAACCGGGACAGAGTAGATTCGAGCAGTACTTC | CASKPGQSRFEQYF
TRBJ1-5 | TRBV19 | . | . | TGTGCCAGTAGCCCCCAGGGCAGGCAGCCCCAGCATTTT | CASSPQGRQPQHF
TRBJ2-7 | TRBV13 | . | TRBD2 | TGTGCCAGCAGCTTAGAGGGAGTAGGCGGGGGGCCCTACGAGCAGTACTTC | CASSLEGVGGGPYEQYF
TRBJ2-3 | TRBV27 | once | TRBD1 | TGTGCCAGCACTTCCCTAGGGGGCGGCACAGATACGCAGTATTTT | CASTSLGGGTDTQYF
TRBJ2-5 | TRBV7-8 | . | TRBD2 | TGTGCCAGCAGCTTAGGCGGGGGTTTGTTTGAGACCCAGTACTTC | CASSLGGGLFETQYF